This record covers a single T cell receptor beta chain. Its antigen specificity is not known. No qualities accompany the bases; no much larger clone lies one base away. The data stem from a study of blood T cell repertoires in COVID-19 (dated by TCRdb to about 2020). As for the study more broadly: Samples from collaborators originated in the United States, Italy and Spain and spanned both the acute and convalescent phases of COVID-19. The sample metadata nearly always contained a de-identified subject ID, COVID-19 status, age in years and sex. The samples were drawn from the first 160 participants of the ongoing ImmuneRACE study and from over a thousand subjects provided by 6 global collaborators. HLA class I and class II types, where available, came from metadata supplied by the sample provider rather than from assay-based typing. A freely available public database, intended as a resource for researchers studying the immune response to SARS-CoV-2, is where the repertoires were released. Deeply sampled blood TCRbeta repertoires from subjects exposed to, actively infected with, or recovered from COVID-19 were included in the dataset. The material from the prospective study consisted of cDNA or gDNA derived from T cells, B-cell-depleted T cells, or PBMCs. What the research found in general, with its limitations: Clinical and demographic metadata were provided uncurated, with the amount varying by source and participant.

At one collaborating source in Seattle, patients were enrolled during active infection and were followed longitudinally through the course of disease. The collaborating institutions used their own protocols to collect whole blood in K2EDTA tubes. Collaborator samples were shipped for TCRbeta analysis as frozen whole blood, isolated PBMCs, or DNA extracted from either sample type. CDR1 and CDR2, looked up from the germline V gene, are MNHEY and SVGEGT. Counted from cysteine to phenylalanine, this CDR3 has 16 amino acids. Solely the CDR3 DNA is kept, with 48 bases framed from the first base. Germline trimming amounts to 0 bases on V and 2 bases on J, with 4 as the count of junction bases outside the gene matches. TCRbeta CDR3 regions were amplified from genomic DNA using the immunoSEQ Assay, a bias-controlled multiplex PCR. From the authors' description of their analysis: Nucleated cell counts per sample were estimated from amplification of reference gene primers within the assay. Sequence reads were collapsed and filtered to measure the absolute abundance of every unique TCRbeta CDR3 rearrangement. For each sample, productive Simpson clonality was calculated by taking the square root of Simpson's diversity index across productive rearrangements. As stored in TCRdb, this immuneACCESS dataset retains in-frame rearrangements with V and J assigned. A fraction of the clones does not appear; measured against another copy, unresolved V genes explain less than half of the discrepancy, and the remainder lacks a known reason. The V and J calls and the clone size are those of that table, but D and trimming were determined from the DNA. The sample table shows roughly 120,000 clones, and more than 80% are seen once. Clones ranked in the top ten supply approximately 3% of the sample.

This receptor was taken from an elderly woman with COVID-19, enrolled during active disease. Source material: peripheral blood. The chain is assembled from TRBV6-2 or TRBV6-3 and TRBJ2-7; 10 bases in the middle match TRBD2. The encoded CDR3 is CASSYSSSGRAYEQYF. The bases read TGTGCCAGCAGTTACTCGTCCAGCGGGAGGGCCTACGAGCAGTACTTC.